This is a list of T cell receptor beta chains from one sample in a study of T-cell reconstitution after alpha-beta-depleted transplantation in children. TCRdb processed the PCR reads anew with MiXCR; each CDR3 protein has one entry. This sample carries 540,000 or so distinct CDR3 sequences, roughly 23% of them seen once, and the ten largest clones take 12% to 15%. The starting material was PBMCs, mostly from graft donor cells, obtained 360 days after TCRalphabeta/CD19-depleted stem cell transplant. Receptors were obtained from a boy under two years old who had a stem cell transplant for acute myeloid leukemia, so the T cells may come from the graft donor. Each CDR3 is given without its conserved first and last residue. D genes are given only for firm matches.

len	d_gene	j_gene	v_gene	CDR3aa
11	.	TRBJ2-7	TRBV27	ASSDRFSYEQY
13	TRBD1	TRBJ1-6	TRBV12-3/TRBV12-4	ASRWGTGQNSPLH
9	.	TRBJ2-4	TRBV20-1	SAYGLHIQY
11	.	TRBJ2-1	TRBV7-2	ASSPPPLYEQF
12	.	TRBJ2-1	TRBV29-1	SVDYKSSYNEQF
12	TRBD1	TRBJ1-1	TRBV20-1	SARVQGLATEAF
11	.	TRBJ2-5	TRBV11-2	ASSLVRGQTQY
11	.	TRBJ1-5	TRBV20-1	SARVQGGQPQH
13	.	TRBJ2-5	TRBV6-5	ASSLAGTRKETQY
13	.	TRBJ1-4	TRBV12-3/TRBV12-4	ASSFDGSVGEKLF
13	TRBD2	TRBJ2-1	TRBV9	ASSVVAGSYNEQF
13	.	TRBJ2-1	TRBV20-1	SGYTLGFLYNEQF
13	TRBD1	TRBJ1-2	TRBV5-5	ASSLGTGGGYGYT
16	TRBD2	TRBJ2-1	TRBV11-2	ASSLGSGVAGGNNEQF
16	TRBD2	TRBJ2-5	TRBV3-1	ASTPGPAGGYVLETQY
10	.	TRBJ2-2	TRBV6-5	ASSYGRGELF
11	.	TRBJ1-1	TRBV7-6	ASSLDPGPEAF
14	.	TRBJ1-1	TRBV7-6	ASSLETGLVKTEAF
13	.	TRBJ2-1	TRBV10-3	AISDPSGAYNEQF
15	TRBD1	TRBJ2-3	TRBV5-5	ASSSRRTGALTDTQY
13	.	TRBJ2-3	TRBV18	ASSPVQGPTDTQY
12	.	TRBJ2-1	TRBV5-1	ASSLRVGLNEQF
13	TRBD1	TRBJ1-1	TRBV3-1	ASTSRGQRNTEAF
11	.	TRBJ2-3	TRBV6-5	ASSYPTVGTQY
13	.	TRBJ2-2	TRBV28	ASSLEQTNTGELF
15	.	TRBJ1-1	TRBV5-1	ASSLVSGQGLNTEAF
13	TRBD1	TRBJ2-3	TRBV12-3/TRBV12-4	ASSGDRGPTDTQY
12	.	TRBJ2-3	TRBV19	ASKSHLMADTQY
11	.	TRBJ2-5	TRBV20-1	SGTLQLQETQY
13	TRBD1	TRBJ2-7	TRBV11-2	ASSIPDRAGYEQY
13	.	TRBJ1-5	TRBV6-5	ASSYNGGPRQPQH
16	TRBD2	TRBJ2-7	TRBV27	ASTGTGTSGGHTYEQY
13	.	TRBJ1-1	TRBV2	ASSEYPGSVSEAF
15	.	TRBJ2-3	TRBV15	ATSSGTLRFSTDTQY
11	.	TRBJ1-2	TRBV27	ASSLFRDYGYT